A single sample is the source of the 28 T cell receptor beta chains below, sequenced in a study of cytomegalovirus exposure and HLA in healthy donors. Primers: 60 Vbeta forward and 13 Jbeta reverse. Clones were read by immunoSEQ multiplex PCR, and TCRdb kept only the in-frame ones, dropping some. The sample consists of 130,000 or so clones, roughly 77% of them appearing once. Sequenced sample: PBMCs. All receptors derive from a man under 40 in good health and CMV-seronegative.

The CDR3 nucleotides read TGTGCCAGCAGCCTCGACTTGACAGATACGCAGTATTTT. It translates to CASSLDLTDTQYF. This sequence joins TRBV7-9 and TRBJ2-3, with D unclear. Trimming took 5 bases from V and 3 from J, leaving 9 bases between them. Germline loops: CDR1 SEHNR, CDR2 FQNEAQ (reference sequence). This CDR3 comprises 13 residues.

The chain is built from TRBV4-2 and TRBJ2-1, with TRBD2 matching 10 bases. The germline CDR1 and CDR2 sequences are LGHNA and YNFKEQ. The CDR3 runs to 15 residues. V lost 4 bases, J lost 5 bases, and 5 bases stayed unmatched. In DNA form, the CDR3 reads TGTGCCAGCAGCCTGACTAGCGGGTCAGACAATGAGCAGTTCTTC. Its translation is CASSLTSGSDNEQFF.

The gene calls are TRBV18 and TRBJ2-5; D may be TRBD1 (6 bases). CDR1 is KGHSH and CDR2 is LQKENI in the germline V gene. The CDR3 runs to 18 residues. Trimming pared 3 bases from V and 0 bases from J, leaving 20 bases between. The chain's CDR3 is CASSPGVAGDMYQETQYF. CDR3 DNA sequence: TGTGCCAGCTCACCCGGAGTTGCAGGGGACATGTACCAAGAGACCCAGTACTTC.

The chain couples TRBV30 to TRBJ1-1; 9 bases map to TRBD1. With 3 bases clipped from V and 3 bases from J, the junction kept 8 bases outside the gene matches. This CDR3 has 15 amino acids. Germline V gene data show CDR1 as GTSNPN and CDR2 as SVGIG (reference sequence). The CDR3 loop is CAWSPPGQGYTEAFF. CDR3 bases: TGTGCCTGGAGCCCCCCCGGACAGGGGTACACTGAAGCTTTCTTT.

V and J are TRBV25-1 and TRBJ2-4; the D is unclear. Germline CDR1 is MGHDK and CDR2 is SYGVNS. The CDR3 consists of 11 residues. Trimming left V 4 bases short and J 10 bases short, with 8 bases between. This CDR3 reads CASSGPFIQYF. For the CDR3, the DNA is TGTGCCAGCAGTGGGCCGTTTATTCAGTACTTC. Complete variable domain (other parts from reference TRBV25-1 and TRBJ2-4): EADIYQTPRYLVIGTGKKITLECSQTMGHDKMYWYQQDPGMELHLIHYSYGVNSTEKGDLSSESTVSRIRTEHFPLTLESARPSHTSQYLCASSGPFIQYFGAGTRLSVL.

This sequence joins TRBV27 and TRBJ2-5; TRBD2 matches at 8 bases. Germline CDR1 reads MNHEY; CDR2 reads SMNVEV (reference sequence). Trimming removed 2 bases from V and 3 bases from J; junction bases left unmatched: 2. The CDR3 covers 14 residues. CDR3 nucleotides: TGTGCCAGCAGTTTAAATAGCGGGGAAGAGACCCAGTACTTC. It codes for CASSLNSGEETQYF.

Comment on this clone: Relative to the germline gene, one junction end is altered; a read error may explain this. The sample contains more than one DNA sequence encoding this CDR3. The chain joins TRBV5-6 to TRBJ2-7; D is unresolved. Germline assignment: CDR1 SGHDT and CDR2 YYEEEE. This CDR3 is built from 15 residues. CDR3 amino acids: CASSFDGRFTYEQYF. The CDR3, as DNA: TGTGCCAGCAGCTTCGACGGCAGGTTCACCTACGAGCAGTACTTT.

The chain joins TRBV9 to TRBJ2-2, with no clear D. CDR1 and CDR2 from the germline V gene are SGDLS and YYNGEE. CDR3 length: 15 amino acids. Trimming left V 0 bases short and J 0 bases short, with 6 bases between. CDR3 protein: CASSVARANTGELFF. As DNA, the CDR3 is TGTGCCAGCAGCGTAGCACGGGCGAACACCGGGGAGCTGTTTTTT.

The chain recombines TRBV9 with TRBJ2-1; TRBD1 aligns across 11 bases. Germline CDR1 and CDR2: SGDLS and YYNGEE. The CDR3 consists of 15 residues. V lost 4 bases, J lost 7 bases, and 7 bases stayed unmatched. CDR3 sequence (DNA): TGTGCCAGCAGCATAACCGGGACAGGGGGGAATGAGCAGTTCTTC. Translating gives CASSITGTGGNEQFF.

The V call is TRBV12-5, the J call TRBJ2-7; TRBD1 matches at 8 bases. CDR1 is LGHNT, CDR2 FRNRAP, per germline. J gave up 9 bases and V 2 bases, and 12 bases lay outside the gene matches. The CDR3 runs 15 residues. The CDR3 nucleotides are TGTGCTAGTGGTTTGCCGGGACAGGTGCGGTTGGGGCAGTACTTC. Translated: CASGLPGQVRLGQYF.

The chain joins TRBV7-9 to TRBJ2-7, with D hard to call. Trimming shortened V by 5 bases and J by 3 bases, and 11 bases separated the two germline ends. The V gene's germline CDR1 is SEHNR and CDR2 FQNEAQ (reference sequence). The CDR3 runs to 13 residues. Written as DNA, the CDR3 is TGTGCCAGCAGCGTACTTCCCCTCTACGAGCAGTACTTC. This encodes CASSVLPLYEQYF.

The chain links TRBV14 to TRBJ2-7; 8 nucleotides line up with TRBD2. CDR1 and CDR2 (germline): SGHDN, FVKESK. The CDR3 is 16 amino acids. With V trimmed by 3 bases and J by 7 bases, 14 bases remained unmatched. The CDR3 sequence: CASSHTSTAGVGEQYF. As DNA, the CDR3 is TGTGCCAGCAGCCATACGTCGACAGCGGGAGTTGGAGAGCAGTACTTC. The variable domain in full, with the rest retrieved from reference TRBV14 and TRBJ2-7, is EAGVTQFPSHSVIEKGQTVTLRCDPISGHDNLYWYRRVMGKEIKFLLHFVKESKQDESGMPNNRFLAERTGGTYSTLKVQPAELEDSGVYFCASSHTSTAGVGEQYFGPGTRLTVT.

A few counts support this clone. V and J are TRBV7-8 and TRBJ1-2; no clear D. V lost 5 bases to trimming and J lost 6 bases, with 7 bases between them. This CDR3 spans 11 amino acids. CDR1 is SGHVS and CDR2 is FQNEAQ in the germline V gene. The DNA for the CDR3 is TGTGCCAGCAGCCTAAGCGATGGCTACACCTTC. The encoded protein is CASSLSDGYTF.

The rearrangement uses TRBV7-2 and TRBJ2-1, with D perhaps TRBD2 (5 bases). V lost 1 base and J lost 10, with 8 bases in between. Germline CDR1 is SGHTA and CDR2 is FQGNSA. This CDR3 is built from 12 residues. DNA for the CDR3: TGTGCCAGCAGCTTAGGGCGAGGGGAGCAGTTCTTC. Its protein product is CASSLGRGEQFF.

The V and J genes are TRBV6-6 and TRBJ2-2; the D gene is possibly TRBD1 (6 bases). The CDR3 consists of 12 residues. The germline V and J ends were trimmed by 2 bases and 8 bases, with 6 bases remaining between them. CDR1 is MNHNY and CDR2 is SVGAGI in the germline V gene (reference sequence). CDR3: CASSYRGGELFF. The CDR3 DNA sequence: TGTGCCAGCAGTTACAGGGGGGGGGAGCTGTTTTTT.

This chain joins TRBV18 and TRBJ2-7; 9 bases map to TRBD2. V gave up 3 bases and J gave up 5 bases; unmatched junction bases: 8. Germline assignment: CDR1 KGHSH and CDR2 LQKENI. The CDR3 length is 15 residues. The CDR3 nucleotides read TGTGCCAGCTCACCCGTGGGCGGGAGGGCTGACGAGCAGTACTTC. This sequence encodes CASSPVGGRADEQYF.

This clone showed up just a few times. The rearrangement uses TRBV6-5 and TRBJ1-1; maybe TRBD1 (5 bases). Germline V lookup: CDR1 MNHEY, CDR2 SVGAGI. The CDR3 contains 13 residues. V was cut by 6 bases and J by 5 bases, with 13 bases left in between. The CDR3 reads CASRAPGGTEAFF. CDR3 DNA: TGTGCCAGCAGAGCCCCGGGGGGAACTGAAGCTTTCTTT.

V is TRBV5-1 and J is TRBJ2-7, with TRBD2 matching 8 bases. This CDR3 comprises 16 residues. V dropped 4 bases and J dropped 0; count of bases not matched to a gene: 9. Germline loops: CDR1 SGHRS, CDR2 YFSETQ. CDR3 coding DNA: TGCGCCAGCAGCCCGACACCAGGGACTAGCTCCTACGAGCAGTACTTC. This encodes CASSPTPGTSSYEQYF.

The V gene is TRBV2, the J gene TRBJ1-2; TRBD1 matches at 10 bases. Germline CDR1 is SNHLY and CDR2 is FYNNEI. This CDR3 spans 14 amino acids. V shed 7 bases and J 8 bases; nucleotides not matched to a gene: 10. The chain's CDR3 is CASTLGGQGTGYTF. CDR3 in DNA: TGTGCCAGCACCCTAGGGGGACAGGGGACCGGCTACACCTTC.

The chain joins TRBV15 to TRBJ2-3; perhaps TRBD2 as D (5 bases). The V gene lost 1 base and the J gene lost 8 bases, with 10 bases spanning the gap. The CDR3 spans 13 residues. Germline CDR1 reads LNHNV; CDR2 reads YYDKDF (reference sequence). CDR3 bases: TGTGCCACCAGCAGAGCGGTTGCGGGTACGCAGTATTTT. Protein product: CATSRAVAGTQYF.

This sequence joins TRBV29-1 and TRBJ2-7; D is undetermined. V shed 4 bases and J shed 0 bases, with 7 bases lying between them. The V gene's germline CDR1 is SQVTM and CDR2 ANQGSEA. The CDR3 loop spans 12 amino acids. The CDR3 is CSVGIHSYEQYF. The CDR3, as DNA: TGCAGCGTTGGCATACACTCCTACGAGCAGTACTTC.

The chain uses TRBV4-2 and TRBJ1-5, with 8 bases identical to TRBD1. Trimming at V came to 1 base and at J to 7 bases, leaving 6 bases not matched to a gene. The germline gives CDR1 LGHNA, CDR2 YNFKEQ. This CDR3 has 15 residues. The CDR3 is CASSQAAGGRQPQHF. The CDR3 bases are TGTGCCAGCAGCCAAGCGGCAGGGGGCCGGCAGCCCCAGCATTTT.

This clone was detected only a few times. The V call is TRBV7-3, the J call TRBJ2-2; 7 bases are shared with TRBD1. Looked up from germline, CDR1 is SGHTA and CDR2 is FQGTGA. The CDR3 has 16 residues. With 2 bases clipped from V and 2 bases from J, the junction kept 5 bases outside the gene matches. CDR3 sequence: CASSLFGTANTGELFF. Here the CDR3 DNA reads TGTGCCAGCAGCTTATTTGGGACAGCCAACACCGGGGAGCTGTTTTTT. Using reference TRBV7-3 and TRBJ2-2 for the parts outside the CDR3, the full variable domain is GAGVSQTPSNKVTEKGKYVELRCDPISGHTALYWYRQSLGQGPEFLIYFQGTGAADDSGLPNDRFFAVRPEGSVSTLKIQRTERGDSAVYLCASSLFGTANTGELFFGEGSRLTVL.

The table lists this clone with a few counts. The chain is built from TRBV19 and TRBJ1-2; 10 nucleotides line up with TRBD1. This CDR3 comprises 16 residues. The germline CDR1 and CDR2 sequences are LNHDA and SQIVND (reference sequence). V lost 3 bases to trimming and J lost 8 bases; unmatched junction nucleotides: 12. In nucleotides, the CDR3 is TGTGCCAGTAGTATGTTCCTGGGGACAGGGGATCGCGGCTACACCTTC. Translation: CASSMFLGTGDRGYTF.

V usage is TRBV5-4 and J usage is TRBJ2-3; D remains ambiguous. Trimming shortened V by 4 bases and J by 0 bases, and 9 bases separated the two germline ends. The length of the CDR3 is 14 residues. The germline V gene encodes CDR1 SGHNT and CDR2 YYREEE (reference sequence). CDR3 coding DNA: TGTGCCAGCAGCCGCGCGGCCAGCACAGATACGCAGTATTTT. Translated: CASSRAASTDTQYF.

This chain connects TRBV5-1 to TRBJ1-2, with 10 bases aligning to TRBD1. This CDR3 comprises 14 residues. The germline V gene encodes CDR1 SGHRS and CDR2 YFSETQ. The trim removed 4 bases at V and 4 bases at J, leaving 4 bases unmatched. Written as DNA, the CDR3 is TGCGCCAGCAGCAGGGGACAGGGGTTCTATGGCTACACCTTC. It specifies CASSRGQGFYGYTF. The full variable domain, completed using reference TRBV5-1 and TRBJ1-2, is KAGVTQTPRYLIKTRGQQVTLSCSPISGHRSVSWYQQTPGQGLQFLFEYFSETQRNKGNFPGRFSGRQFSNSRSEMNVSTLELGDSALYLCASSRGQGFYGYTFGSGTRLTVV.

The chain links TRBV6-1 to TRBJ1-1; TRBD1 agrees at 9 bases. With 6 bases clipped from V and 6 bases from J, the junction kept 8 bases outside the gene matches. The germline gives CDR1 MNHNS, CDR2 SASEGT. CDR3 size: 14 residues. The CDR3 DNA follows: TGTGCCAGCAGCCGGACAGGGGAAACGGCTGAAGCTTTCTTT. Translation: CASSRTGETAEAFF.

The rearrangement links TRBV9 to TRBJ1-2; a possible D gene is TRBD1 (5 bases). Looked up from germline, CDR1 is SGDLS and CDR2 is YYNGEE. The germline V and J ends were trimmed by 4 bases and 4 bases, with 14 bases remaining between them. This CDR3 is 14 amino acids long. CDR3 loop: CASSPWGGPYGYTF. The CDR3 nucleotides read TGTGCCAGCAGCCCATGGGGGGGTCCCTATGGCTACACCTTC.